These 27 T cell receptor beta chains were sequenced from one sample in a study of blood T cells in healthy people across ages. Primed by a sample-barcoded 5' primer and a J-beta primer mix, a second PCR proceeded for roughly 7 to 11 cycles. TCRdb recomputed calls from the 5' RACE reads with MiXCR, one row per CDR3 protein. Of 900,000 to 950,000 distinct CDR3 sequences listed, approximately 32% were seen once; the top ten hold about a tenth. The sample was also linked to a second study, of T cells of mothers and their children.

The sequenced material came from blood. These receptors were taken from a woman aged 40 to 50 in good health.

A remark on this clonotype: A single base separates this from a much larger clone, so it may be a read error. V and J are TRBV6-4 and TRBJ2-1, with D possibly being TRBD2 (5 bases). V was clipped by 2 bases and J by 10 bases, with 12 bases between them. This CDR3 has 13 amino acids. Germline lookup yields CDR1 MRHNA and CDR2 SNTAGT. The CDR3 DNA follows: TGTGCCAGCAGTGACGAGGGTCTGGGGGAGCAGTTCTTC. Amino acid sequence: CASSDEGLGEQFF.

V gene TRBV4-2 combines with J gene TRBJ1-5; 9 bases match TRBD1. Germline-derived CDR1 and CDR2 are LGHNA and YNFKEQ. V trimming: 0 bases; J trimming: 1 base; junction bases outside the gene matches: 4. This CDR3 comprises 17 residues. For the CDR3, the DNA is TGTGCCAGCAGCCAAGAAGGGACAGGGCTAAGCAATCAGCCCCAGCATTTT. Translated: CASSQEGTGLSNQPQHF.

This clonotype was seen a few times. The rearrangement joins TRBV19 to TRBJ1-1; 7 nucleotides align to TRBD1. The V segment lost 5 bases and the J segment 6 bases; nucleotides outside the gene matches: 12. The CDR3 spans 15 residues. Germline V gene data show CDR1 as LNHDA and CDR2 as SQIVND (reference sequence). The CDR3 bases are TGTGCCAGTAGTGTATGGGGGACAGAGGACTCTGAAGCTTTCTTT. Protein sequence: CASSVWGTEDSEAFF.

For this clonotype: Compared with germline, one end of the junction differs, possibly owing to a read error. The CDR3 protein is CAGSPGAMGTEAFF. The CDR3 bases are TGTGCCGGCAGTCCCGGGGCCATGGGCACTGAAGCTTTCTTT. The chain joins TRBV9 to TRBJ1-1, with a tentative D call TRBD1 (5 bases). Germline lookup yields CDR1 SGDLS and CDR2 YYNGEE. The CDR3 sequence is 14 residues long. Filled out from reference TRBV9 and TRBJ1-1, the complete variable domain reads DSGVTQTPKHLITATGQRVTLRCSPRSGDLSVYWYQQSLDQGLQFLIQYYNGEERAKGNILERFSAQQFPDLHSELNLSSLELGDSALYFCAGSPGAMGTEAFFGQGTRLTVV.

This clonotype was counted only a few times. A junction end diverges from the germline sequence, so it may reflect a read error. The V call is TRBV7-7, the J call TRBJ1-1; D remains unclear. The CDR3 has 13 amino acids. CDR1 and CDR2 from the germline V gene are SSHAT and FNYEAQ (reference sequence). This chain's CDR3 is CASSRDVNTEAFF. In nucleotides, the CDR3 is TGTGCTAGCAGCCGCGACGTGAACACTGAAGCTTTCTTT.

This clonotype turned up a few times. This sequence joins TRBV7-3 and TRBJ2-7, with D perhaps TRBD1 or TRBD2 (6 bases each). Trimming pared 3 bases from V and 3 bases from J, leaving 12 bases between. Germline lookup yields CDR1 SGHTA and CDR2 FQGTGA. The CDR3 runs 14 residues. The CDR3 DNA reads as TGTGCCAGCAGCTTCGGGGGCAGGGACTACGAGCAGTACTTC. It encodes CASSFGGRDYEQYF.

Regarding this clonotype: A much larger clone differs by one base, so this may be a read error. The chain couples TRBV11-3 to TRBJ2-5; D is unclear. The J call is uncertain, as TRBJ2-1 better fits the DNA end. Germline V gene sequence: CDR1 SGHNT, CDR2 YENEEA. The CDR3 has 16 amino acids. CDR3 DNA sequence: TGTGCCAGCAGCTTAGGTCGCAGAGGCATCCAAGAGACCCAGTTCTTC. Protein: CASSLGRRGIQETQFF.

The chain couples TRBV5-5 to TRBJ2-3; D is unclear. V lost 0 bases to trimming and J lost 0 bases, with 8 bases between them. Germline values: CDR1 SGHKS, CDR2 YYEKEE (reference sequence). The CDR3 is 15 amino acids. The CDR3 reads CASSLETTSTDTQYF. In nucleotides, the CDR3 is TGTGCCAGCAGCTTGGAGACAACTAGCACAGATACGCAGTATTTT.

The chain employs TRBV20-1 and TRBJ2-3; 9 positions match TRBD1. The CDR3 contains 16 residues. V lost 2 bases to trimming and J lost 0 bases; unmatched junction nucleotides: 6. Germline V gene sequence: CDR1 DFQATT, CDR2 SNEGSKA (reference sequence). The CDR3 is CSARSGTGTSTDTQYF. The CDR3 DNA reads TGCAGTGCTAGATCAGGGACAGGGACCAGCACAGATACGCAGTATTTT.

J is TRBJ1-2 and V is TRBV7-2; TRBD1 is a possible D gene (5 bases). In germline, CDR1 is SGHTA, CDR2 FQGNSA. Trimming cost V 5 bases and J 4 bases, with 23 bases left between them. This CDR3 has 17 amino acids. Written as DNA, the CDR3 is TGTGCCAGCAGCCCCGTCTATCAGGGACGGGAAACCTATGGCTACACCTTC. Translated: CASSPVYQGRETYGYTF. Full variable domain (rest looked up from reference TRBV7-2 and TRBJ1-2): GAGVSQSPSNKVTEKGKDVELRCDPISGHTALYWYRQSLGQGLEFLIYFQGNSAPDKSGLPSDRFSAERTGGSVSTLTIQRTQQEDSAVYLCASSPVYQGRETYGYTFGSGTRLTVV.

This chain uses TRBV4-3 with TRBJ1-3; D might be TRBD1 (6 bases). The CDR3 is 15 residues long. Germline values: CDR1 LGHNA, CDR2 YSLEER. The ends were cut back, 3 bases at V and 4 bases at J, with 13 bases in the middle. The CDR3 bases are TGCGCCAGCAGCCAGCAAGGGGGGATGGGAAACACCATATATTTT. Protein product: CASSQQGGMGNTIYF.

This clonotype has ten or more counts. V and J are TRBV5-1 and TRBJ2-3, with 12 bases identical to TRBD2. Looked up from germline, CDR1 is SGHRS and CDR2 is YFSETQ. CDR3 size: 14 residues. V lost 7 bases and J lost 4; bases outside the gene matches: 4. CDR3 coding DNA: TGCGCCAGCTCTAGCGGGGGGGCAGCAGATACGCAGTATTTT. It yields the protein CASSSGGAADTQYF.

This clonotype was picked up one time. The DNA of the CDR3 is TGCAGCCCGCCGGATGAGGTAGATAGCAATCAGCCCCAGCATTTT. It encodes CSPPDEVDSNQPQHF. The gene calls are TRBV29-1 and TRBJ1-5; D unclear. V was trimmed by 8 bases and J by 0 bases, leaving 17 bases between them. The CDR3 has 15 amino acids. Per germline, CDR1 SQVTM and CDR2 ANQGSEA. Full variable domain (missing parts from reference TRBV29-1 and TRBJ1-5): SAVISQKPSRDICQRGTSLTIQCQVDSQVTMMFWYRQQPGQSLTLIATANQGSEATYESGFVIDKFPISRPNLTFSTLTVSNMSPEDSSIYLCSPPDEVDSNQPQHFGDGTRLSIL.

The chain has TRBV28 and TRBJ2-5; D is tentatively TRBD1 or TRBD2 (5 bases each). The last part of the DNA fits TRBJ2-7 better; the J call may be wrong. This CDR3 contains 14 residues. Germline V gene lookup returns CDR1 MDHEN and CDR2 SYDVKM. CDR3 protein: CASSLAVGASEQYF. CDR3 sequence (DNA): TGTGCCAGCAGTTTGGCAGTCGGGGCCAGCGAGCAGTACTTC.

This clonotype has at least ten counts. The chain carries TRBV7-9 and TRBJ2-7; TRBD1 is a possible D gene (5 bases). Trimming cost V 5 bases and J 5 bases, with 16 bases left between them. CDR1 and CDR2 (germline): SEHNR, FQNEAQ (reference sequence). This CDR3 has 14 residues. The CDR3 DNA reads as TGTGCCAGCAGCCCCAGCCAGGGTGGCCACGAGCAGTACTTC. Translation: CASSPSQGGHEQYF.

This clonotype was observed a handful of times. The chain combines TRBV19 with TRBJ1-5; the D gene is possibly TRBD1 (5 bases). The CDR3 runs to 15 residues. Trimming pared 3 bases from V and 2 bases from J, leaving 11 bases between. The germline CDR1 and CDR2 sequences are LNHDA and SQIVND (reference sequence). The CDR3 sequence: CASSIAGPGNQPQHF. The CDR3 region has the DNA TGTGCCAGTAGTATTGCGGGACCCGGCAATCAGCCCCAGCATTTT.

In its sample, this clonotype was seen many times. The genes are TRBV12-3 or TRBV12-4 and TRBJ1-1; no clear D gene. Trimming took 6 bases from V and 0 from J, leaving 8 bases between them. CDR3 length equals 13 residues. CDR3 residues: CASSRKMNTEAFF. CDR3 coding DNA: TGTGCCAGCAGCAGGAAAATGAACACTGAAGCTTTCTTT.

CDR3 coding DNA: TGCGCCAGCAGCCGCCTCCGGGACTCCCCCTACAATGAGCAGTTCTTC. It yields the protein CASSRLRDSPYNEQFF. The chain couples TRBV4-1 to TRBJ2-1, with D maybe TRBD2 (6 bases). CDR1 and CDR2 from the germline V gene are MGHRA and YSYEKL. V gave up 4 bases and J gave up 2 bases, with 15 bases separating them. The CDR3 extends over 16 amino acids.

This chain connects TRBV11-2 to TRBJ1-1; D ambiguous. This CDR3 has 13 amino acids. Germline V gene sequence: CDR1 SGHAT, CDR2 FQNNGV. Trimming cost V 1 base and J 5 bases, with 8 bases left between them. Here the CDR3 reads CASSLVAKTEAFF. CDR3 sequence (DNA): TGTGCCAGCAGCTTAGTGGCCAAGACTGAAGCTTTCTTT.

In this sample, this clonotype turned up a few times. The rearrangement uses TRBV6-2 or TRBV6-3 and TRBJ2-5; no reliable D call. Per the germline V gene, CDR1 is MNHEY and CDR2 is SVGEGT. The V and J ends lost 6 bases and 5 bases respectively, with 19 bases between them. CDR3 length: 15 amino acids. CDR3 loop: CASSYLSQRSETQYF. The CDR3 region has the DNA TGTGCCAGCAGCTACCTGTCGCAGCGTTCTGAGACCCAGTACTTC.

Only a few counts were recorded for this clonotype. This chain joins TRBV12-3 or TRBV12-4 and TRBJ2-5; D remains ambiguous. The CDR3 has 13 residues. The V end was cut by 3 bases, the J end by 5 bases, with 10 bases between. The CDR3, as DNA: TGTGCCAGCAGTTTTAACCTCCAGGAGACCCAGTACTTC. Its translation: CASSFNLQETQYF.

This clonotype was seen at least ten times. The gene calls are TRBV7-6 and TRBJ1-2; possibly TRBD1 for D (6 bases). Germline loops: CDR1 SGHVS, CDR2 FNYEAQ. V lost 2 bases and J lost 5, with 24 bases in between. The CDR3 runs to 18 residues. The CDR3 bases are TGTGCCAGCAGCTTAACCCAATATACGGGGGGCGCTGAATATGGCTACACCTTC. This gives the protein CASSLTQYTGGAEYGYTF. The variable domain in full, completed from reference TRBV7-6 and TRBJ1-2, reads GAGVSQSPRYKVTKRGQDVALRCDPISGHVSLYWYRQALGQGPEFLTYFNYEAQQDKSGLPNDRFSAERPEGSISTLTIQRTEQRDSAMYRCASSLTQYTGGAEYGYTFGSGTRLTVV.

The chain combines TRBV27 with TRBJ1-6; D gene uncertain. The V end lost 3 bases, the J end lost 6 bases, and 9 bases lay between the germline ends. Germline lookup yields CDR1 MNHEY and CDR2 SMNVEV (reference sequence). The CDR3 is made up of 14 amino acids. The CDR3 loop reads CASSFSEPNSPLHF. Here the CDR3 DNA reads TGTGCCAGCAGTTTCTCTGAGCCTAATTCACCCCTCCACTTT.

This clonotype was counted ten times or more. This chain links TRBV20-1 with TRBJ1-2, with D perhaps TRBD1 (5 bases). The CDR3 totals 14 residues. V was shortened by 0 bases and J by 8 bases, with 16 bases between the two germline ends. CDR1 is DFQATT and CDR2 is SNEGSKA in the germline V gene (reference sequence). Here the CDR3 reads CSARDAAGTWGYTF. CDR3 nucleotide sequence: TGCAGTGCTAGAGATGCGGCCGGGACTTGGGGCTACACCTTC.

Remarks on this clonotype: A read error may explain this, as a much larger clone is one base away. DNA of the CDR3: TGTGCCAGCAGCGCCGGACTAGCGGGGGGTATCGGTGAGCAGTTCTTC. Translation: CASSAGLAGGIGEQFF. The chain has TRBV12-3 or TRBV12-4 and TRBJ2-1; 14 bases are a match to TRBD2. This CDR3 has 16 residues. V shed 6 bases and J 9 bases; nucleotides not matched to a gene: 10.

This clonotype was seen ten or more times. The rearrangement links TRBV4-1 to TRBJ2-7, with 10 positions matching TRBD1. The CDR3 runs to 15 residues. J gave up 4 bases and V 2 bases, and 5 bases lay outside the gene matches. Per germline, CDR1 MGHRA and CDR2 YSYEKL. CDR3 bases: TGCGCCAGCAGCCAACTACGGGACAGGGGTTACGAGCAGTACTTC. It is translated as CASSQLRDRGYEQYF.

This clonotype was seen only a few times. The V call is TRBV4-1, the J call TRBJ2-1; the match to TRBD2 covers 12 bases. Trimming cost V 1 base and J 2 bases; bases outside gene matches: 3. The CDR3 sequence is 17 residues long. Germline CDR1 and CDR2: MGHRA and YSYEKL. In DNA, the CDR3 is TGCGCCAGCAGCCAAGCCGGACTAGCGGGGACCTACAATGAGCAGTTCTTC. It is translated as CASSQAGLAGTYNEQFF.